Described below is a single T cell receptor (beta chain) sequence and its context. What it binds is not known. The data were obtained in a study of Ad26.COV2.S vaccination and SARS-CoV-2 variants. Study conclusions and caveats: Reported post-vaccination CD8+ and CD4+ T cell responses to spike showed substantial breadth. The TCR breadth and depth analyses may have produced an underestimate of total T cell responses.

The sample's treatment: around 19 received Ad26.COV2.S at low or high dose, single or two shots; about 5 received placebo; per-sample allocation not given. Sampling took place 63 days after the first vaccine or placebo injection. Vaccine was an Ad26 vector expressing Wuhan-strain SARS-CoV-2 spike. The protocol was immunoSEQ multiplex PCR, while the TCRdb copy is restricted to in-frame clones and leaves out a portion. This table has 440,000 or so clones, nearly 90% appearing once. The input for sequencing was peripheral blood, taken in a trial of Ad26.COV2.S vaccine versus placebo. The origin of this receptor is a person aged 18 to 65 who received the Ad26.COV2.S COVID-19 vaccine or a placebo.

The CDR3 sequence is CASSPTGSTNEKLFF. CDR3 nucleotides: TGTGCCAGCAGCCCAACAGGGTCAACTAATGAAAAACTGTTTTTT. The V gene is TRBV2, the J gene TRBJ1-4, with D maybe TRBD1 (6 bases). The germline V and J ends were trimmed by 6 bases and 0 bases, with 11 bases remaining between them. The CDR3 runs to 15 residues. Germline assignment: CDR1 SNHLY and CDR2 FYNNEI.